This entry lists 18 T cell receptor beta chains sequenced from one sample in a study of blood T cell repertoires in COVID-19. Repertoires were generated with immunoSEQ multiplex PCR, while TCRdb's copy carries only in-frame clones and drops some. The table lists 180,000 or so clones, around 80% of them singletons. Sample: PBMCs or T cells enriched from blood (not recorded which). These receptors were obtained from a man in his fifties or sixties who had recovered from COVID-19.

This clone was detected once. This sequence joins TRBV28 and TRBJ1-2, with D maybe TRBD1 (5 bases). CDR1 is MDHEN and CDR2 is SYDVKM in the germline V gene. This CDR3 spans 16 amino acids. V lost 5 bases and J lost 8, with 24 bases in between. The CDR3 protein is CASSTPSGTHSDGYTF. DNA for the CDR3: TGTGCCAGCAGTACGCCCTCCGGGACTCACTCCGACGGCTACACCTTC.

The chain employs TRBV11-2 and TRBJ2-1; TRBD1 aligns across 10 bases. Germline V gives CDR1 SGHAT, CDR2 FQNNGV. Trimming took 8 bases from V and 9 from J; bases not matched to a gene: 10. The CDR3 extends over 14 amino acids. This CDR3 is CASCRDRGFTEQFF. The CDR3 bases are TGTGCCAGCTGCCGGGACAGGGGCTTTACTGAGCAGTTCTTC.

The gene calls are TRBV28 and TRBJ2-3; D perhaps matches TRBD2 (6 bases). CDR3 length: 17 residues. Trimming removed 6 bases at V and 4 bases at J, with 23 bases between. Germline CDR1 is MDHEN and CDR2 is SYDVKM. This CDR3 is CASSRLVGGRRSDTQYF. CDR3 nucleotides: TGTGCCAGCAGCCGCCTCGTCGGGGGACGACGATCAGATACGCAGTATTTT.

This chain uses TRBV10-1 with TRBJ1-4; TRBD1 aligns across 11 bases. The CDR3 has 19 residues. Germline V gives CDR1 WNHNN, CDR2 SYGVQD (reference sequence). After removal of 6 bases from V and 0 bases from J, the junction contained 12 bases not matched to a gene. The CDR3 is CASRLRTGGLRATNEKLFF. The CDR3 region has the DNA TGCGCCAGCAGACTTCGGACAGGGGGCCTGAGAGCAACTAATGAAAAACTGTTTTTT.

The sample holds one count of this clone. V gene TRBV7-8 combines with J gene TRBJ1-6, with no clear D. Per the germline V gene, CDR1 is SGHVS and CDR2 is FQNEAQ. This CDR3 spans 16 amino acids. Trimming removed 5 bases from V and 6 bases from J, with 17 bases in between. The DNA of the CDR3 is TGTGCCAGCAGCCTCGGTGCGGTTACCGGTAATTCACCCCTCCACTTT. Its translation is CASSLGAVTGNSPLHF.

The V call is TRBV28, the J call TRBJ2-1; 10 nucleotides agree with TRBD2. The CDR3 covers 15 residues. CDR1 is MDHEN and CDR2 is SYDVKM in the germline V gene. J was trimmed by 2 bases and V by 5 bases; bases with no gene match: 3. The CDR3 DNA follows: TGTGCCAGCAGTATAGCGGGGGGACCCTACAATGAGCAGTTCTTC. Translating gives CASSIAGGPYNEQFF.

V gene TRBV7-8 combines with J gene TRBJ1-4; TRBD1 agrees at 8 bases. The trim removed 1 base at V and 4 bases at J, leaving 5 bases unmatched. Germline CDR1 reads SGHVS; CDR2 reads FQNEAQ. This CDR3 has 16 residues. CDR3 DNA sequence: TGTGCCAGCAGCTTAGACGCAGGGGGCGTTAATGAAAAACTGTTTTTT. This codes for CASSLDAGGVNEKLFF.

This chain connects TRBV7-2 to TRBJ2-1, with a weak D call TRBD2 (7 bases). The CDR3 covers 13 residues. Trimming took off 11 bases at V and 6 bases at J, with 17 bases between the two ends. The V gene's germline CDR1 is SGHTA and CDR2 FQGNSA. Here the CDR3 reads CASQRGGGNEQFF. For the CDR3, the DNA is TGTGCCTCGCAGCGAGGGGGGGGCAATGAGCAGTTCTTC.

V gene TRBV3-1 (or the pseudogene TRBV3-2) combines with J gene TRBJ1-2; D remains ambiguous. Germline assignment: CDR1 LGHDT and CDR2 YNNKEL (reference sequence). V was cut by 2 bases and J by 4 bases, with 5 bases left in between. The CDR3 is 12 amino acids. The CDR3 DNA is TGTGCCAGCAGCCAAATTAGCTATGGCTACACCTTC. As protein: CASSQISYGYTF.

This clone was recorded once. The genes are TRBV5-1 and TRBJ2-1, with 9 bases that match TRBD2. Germline CDR1 reads SGHRS; CDR2 reads YFSETQ. V was clipped by 7 bases and J by 4 bases; unmatched bases: 6. The CDR3 runs 14 residues. The DNA for the CDR3 is TGCGCCAGCTGTGGGCGGGGGGGTTACAATGAGCAGTTCTTC. This gives the protein CASCGRGGYNEQFF.

The genes are TRBV9 and TRBJ2-3; 16 bases align to TRBD2. The CDR3 contains 20 residues. Germline V gives CDR1 SGDLS, CDR2 YYNGEE. J lost 0 bases, V lost 2 bases, and 9 bases had no gene match. The CDR3 region has the DNA TGTGCCAGCAGCGTCAAACCGGGACTAGCGGGGGGGATTAGCACAGATACGCAGTATTTT. Translating it yields CASSVKPGLAGGISTDTQYF.

The V gene is TRBV5-4, the J gene TRBJ1-2, with TRBD1 identical over 8 bases. This CDR3 has 15 residues. In germline, CDR1 is SGHNT, CDR2 YYREEE (reference sequence). After removal of 4 bases from V and 6 bases from J, the junction contained 11 bases not matched to a gene. CDR3 coding DNA: TGTGCCAGCAGCCAAAAGACAGGGGCATTGCATGGCTACACCTTC. The encoded protein is CASSQKTGALHGYTF.

The chain recombines TRBV28 with TRBJ1-5, with D maybe TRBD1 (5 bases). V lost 3 bases and J lost 4, with 10 bases in between. From germline, CDR1 is MDHEN and CDR2 SYDVKM. The CDR3 consists of 14 residues. CDR3 nucleotides: TGTGCCAGCAGTTTGGTACAGGCTAATCAGCCCCAGCATTTT. This translates into CASSLVQANQPQHF. Full variable domain (missing parts from reference TRBV28 and TRBJ1-5): DVKVTQSSRYLVKRTGEKVFLECVQDMDHENMFWYRQDPGLGLRLIYFSYDVKMKEKGDIPEGYSVSREKKERFSLILESASTNQTSMYLCASSLVQANQPQHFGDGTRLSIL.

This clone came up once. J is TRBJ1-6 and V is TRBV3-1 (or the pseudogene TRBV3-2); 7 bases are a match to TRBD1. With 3 bases clipped from V and 7 bases from J, the junction kept 3 bases outside the gene matches. Germline V CDR1 and CDR2: LGHDT, YNNKEL (reference sequence). The CDR3 spans 14 residues. The CDR3 loop is CASSHGDSNSPLHF. The CDR3 DNA reads as TGTGCCAGCAGCCATGGGGACAGCAATTCACCCCTCCACTTT.

J is TRBJ2-2 and V is TRBV15, with D possibly being TRBD2 (7 bases). CDR1 is LNHNV, CDR2 YYDKDF, per germline (reference sequence). V lost 3 bases, J lost 3 bases, and 11 bases lay in between. There are 15 residues in the CDR3. In nucleotides, the CDR3 is TGTGCCACCAGCAGGAGGGGGGGGGACACCGGGGAGCTGTTTTTT. Translated, it gives CATSRRGGDTGELFF. Full variable domain (rest looked up from reference TRBV15 and TRBJ2-2): DAMVIQNPRYQVTQFGKPVTLSCSQTLNHNVMYWYQQKSSQAPKLLFHYYDKDFNNEADTPDNFQSRRPNTSFCFLDIRSPGLGDTAMYLCATSRRGGDTGELFFGEGSRLTVL.

J is TRBJ1-1 and V is TRBV6-5; D not resolved. The CDR3 length is 13 residues. The V gene's germline CDR1 is MNHEY and CDR2 SVGAGI. Trimming shortened V by 5 bases and J by 4 bases, and 11 bases separated the two germline ends. The CDR3 DNA is TGTGCCAGCAGTCGGTCAATTGCCACTGAAGCTTTCTTT. It specifies CASSRSIATEAFF.

The V call is TRBV6-5, the J call TRBJ2-7; D may be TRBD1 (6 bases). CDR1 MNHEY and CDR2 SVGAGI come from the germline V gene. The V and J ends lost 2 bases and 3 bases respectively, with 14 bases between them. The CDR3 spans 15 residues. For the CDR3, the DNA is TGTGCCAGCAGTTACGAAAGGGACACTTTCTACGAGCAGTACTTC. This translates into CASSYERDTFYEQYF.

The chain links TRBV14 to TRBJ2-5, with D uncertain. CDR3 length: 14 residues. V lost 2 bases and J 5 bases, leaving 12 bases between the germline ends. CDR1 is SGHDN, CDR2 FVKESK, per germline. CDR3 coding DNA: TGTGCCAGCAGCCAATTCGTAAGCGTGGAGACCCAGTACTTC. Amino acid sequence: CASSQFVSVETQYF. The variable domain in full, with the rest retrieved from reference TRBV14 and TRBJ2-5, is EAGVTQFPSHSVIEKGQTVTLRCDPISGHDNLYWYRRVMGKEIKFLLHFVKESKQDESGMPNNRFLAERTGGTYSTLKVQPAELEDSGVYFCASSQFVSVETQYFGPGTRLLVL.